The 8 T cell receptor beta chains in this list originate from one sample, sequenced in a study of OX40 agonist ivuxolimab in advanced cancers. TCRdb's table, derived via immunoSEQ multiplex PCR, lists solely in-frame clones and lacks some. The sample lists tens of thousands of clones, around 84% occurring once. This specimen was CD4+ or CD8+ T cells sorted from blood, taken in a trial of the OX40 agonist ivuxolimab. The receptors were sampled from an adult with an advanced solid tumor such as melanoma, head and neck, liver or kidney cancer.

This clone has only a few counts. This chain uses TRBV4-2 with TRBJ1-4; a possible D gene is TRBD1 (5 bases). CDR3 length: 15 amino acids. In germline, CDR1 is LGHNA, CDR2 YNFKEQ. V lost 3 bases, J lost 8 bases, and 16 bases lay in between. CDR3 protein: CASSQQGEGSEKLFF. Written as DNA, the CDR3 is TGTGCCAGCAGCCAGCAAGGGGAGGGTAGCGAAAAACTGTTTTTT.

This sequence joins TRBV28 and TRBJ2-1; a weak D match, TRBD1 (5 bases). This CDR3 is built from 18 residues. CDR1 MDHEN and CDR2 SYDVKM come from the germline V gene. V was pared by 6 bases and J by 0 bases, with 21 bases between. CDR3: CASRKGKDIDSSYNEQFF. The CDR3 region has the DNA TGTGCCAGCAGAAAGGGGAAGGACATTGACAGCTCCTACAATGAGCAGTTCTTC.

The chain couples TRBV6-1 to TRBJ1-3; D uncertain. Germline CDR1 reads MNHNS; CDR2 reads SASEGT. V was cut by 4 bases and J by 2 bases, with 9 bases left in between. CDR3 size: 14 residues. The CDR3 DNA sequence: TGTGCCAGCAGTGCCGCGGGTACTGGAAACACCATATATTTT. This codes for CASSAAGTGNTIYF.

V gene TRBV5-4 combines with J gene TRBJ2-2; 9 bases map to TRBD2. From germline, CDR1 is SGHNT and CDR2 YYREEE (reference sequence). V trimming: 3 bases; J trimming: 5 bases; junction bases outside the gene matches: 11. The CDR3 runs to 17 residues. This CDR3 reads CASSSTWREGRTGELFF. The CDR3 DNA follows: TGTGCCAGCAGCTCTACTTGGCGGGAGGGCCGTACCGGGGAGCTGTTTTTT.

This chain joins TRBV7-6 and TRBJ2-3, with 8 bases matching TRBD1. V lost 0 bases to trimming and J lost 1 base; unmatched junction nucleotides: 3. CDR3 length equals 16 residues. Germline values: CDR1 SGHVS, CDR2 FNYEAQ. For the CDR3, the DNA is TGTGCCAGCAGCTTAGCGGAGGGACAGGGCACAGATACGCAGTATTTT. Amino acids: CASSLAEGQGTDTQYF.

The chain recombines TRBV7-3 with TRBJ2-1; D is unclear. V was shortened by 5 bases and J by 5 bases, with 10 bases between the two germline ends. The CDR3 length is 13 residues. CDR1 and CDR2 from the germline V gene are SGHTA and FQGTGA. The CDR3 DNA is TGTGCCAGCAGCCCCTCGCGGAACAATGAGCAGTTCTTC. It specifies CASSPSRNNEQFF.

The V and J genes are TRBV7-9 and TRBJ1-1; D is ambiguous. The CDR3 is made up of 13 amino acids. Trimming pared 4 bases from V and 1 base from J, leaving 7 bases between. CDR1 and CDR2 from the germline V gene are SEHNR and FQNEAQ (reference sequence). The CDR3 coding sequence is TGTGCCAGCAGCTCATACAGGAACACTGAAGCTTTCTTT. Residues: CASSSYRNTEAFF.

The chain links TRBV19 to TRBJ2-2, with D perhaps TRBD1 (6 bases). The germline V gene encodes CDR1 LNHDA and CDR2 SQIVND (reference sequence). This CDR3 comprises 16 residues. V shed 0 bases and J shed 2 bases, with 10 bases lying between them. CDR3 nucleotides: TGTGCCAGTAGTATAGAAGGTGGGGGCAACACCGGGGAGCTGTTTTTT. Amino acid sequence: CASSIEGGGNTGELFF.